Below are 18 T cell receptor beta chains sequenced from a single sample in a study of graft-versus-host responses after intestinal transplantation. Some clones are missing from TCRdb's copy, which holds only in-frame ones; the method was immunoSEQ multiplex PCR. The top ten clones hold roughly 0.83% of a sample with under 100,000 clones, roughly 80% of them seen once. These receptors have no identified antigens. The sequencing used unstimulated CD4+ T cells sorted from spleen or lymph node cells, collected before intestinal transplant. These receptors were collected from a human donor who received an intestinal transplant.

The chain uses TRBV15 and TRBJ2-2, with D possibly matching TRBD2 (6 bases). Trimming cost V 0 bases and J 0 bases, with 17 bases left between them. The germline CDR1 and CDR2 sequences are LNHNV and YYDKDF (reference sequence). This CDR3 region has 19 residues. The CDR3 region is CATSRDGGAAGPNTGELFF. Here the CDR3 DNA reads TGTGCCACCAGCAGAGATGGAGGGGCTGCGGGCCCGAACACCGGGGAGCTGTTTTTT.

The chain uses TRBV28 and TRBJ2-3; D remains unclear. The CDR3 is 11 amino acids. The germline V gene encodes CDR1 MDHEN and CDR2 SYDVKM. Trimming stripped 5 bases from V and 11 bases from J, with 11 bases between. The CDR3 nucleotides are TGTGCCAGCAGTAGCCGTCAGGAGCAGTATTTT. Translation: CASSSRQEQYF.

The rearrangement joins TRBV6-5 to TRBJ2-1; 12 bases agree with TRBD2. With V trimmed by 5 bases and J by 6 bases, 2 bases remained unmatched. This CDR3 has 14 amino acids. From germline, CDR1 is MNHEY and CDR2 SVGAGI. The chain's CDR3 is CASSLAGGLNEQFF. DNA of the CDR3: TGTGCCAGCAGTCTAGCGGGGGGGCTCAATGAGCAGTTCTTC.

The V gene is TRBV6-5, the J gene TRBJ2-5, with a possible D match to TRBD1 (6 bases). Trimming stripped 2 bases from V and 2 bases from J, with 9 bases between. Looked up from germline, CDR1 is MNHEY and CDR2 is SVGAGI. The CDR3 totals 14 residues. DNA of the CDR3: TGTGCCAGCAGTTACGCGGACAGTCAAGAGACCCAGTACTTC. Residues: CASSYADSQETQYF.

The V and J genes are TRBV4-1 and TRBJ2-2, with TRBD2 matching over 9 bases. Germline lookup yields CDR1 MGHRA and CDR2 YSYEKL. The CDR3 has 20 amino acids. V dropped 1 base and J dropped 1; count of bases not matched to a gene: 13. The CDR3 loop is CASSQGPRGGGTKNTGELFF. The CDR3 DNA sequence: TGCGCCAGCAGCCAAGGGCCCCGCGGGGGGGGTACAAAGAACACCGGGGAGCTGTTTTTT.

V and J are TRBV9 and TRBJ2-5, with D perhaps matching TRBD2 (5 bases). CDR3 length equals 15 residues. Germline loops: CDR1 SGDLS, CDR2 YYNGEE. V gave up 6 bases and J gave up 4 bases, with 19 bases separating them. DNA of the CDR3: TGTGCCAGCACTCCTGAACCACGGGGTCCAGAGACCCAGTACTTC. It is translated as CASTPEPRGPETQYF.

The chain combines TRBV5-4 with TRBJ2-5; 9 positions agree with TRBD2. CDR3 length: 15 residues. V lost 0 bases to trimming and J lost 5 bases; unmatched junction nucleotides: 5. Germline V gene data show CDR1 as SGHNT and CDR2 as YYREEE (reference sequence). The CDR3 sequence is CASSLGGRAGETQYF. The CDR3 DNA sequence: TGTGCCAGCAGCTTGGGCGGGAGGGCCGGGGAGACCCAGTACTTC.

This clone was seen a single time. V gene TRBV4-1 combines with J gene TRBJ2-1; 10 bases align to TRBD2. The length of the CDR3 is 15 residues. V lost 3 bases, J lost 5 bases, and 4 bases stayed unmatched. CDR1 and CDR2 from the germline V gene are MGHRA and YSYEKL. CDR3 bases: TGCGCCAGCAGCCACTTAGCGGGGGGTAACAATGAGCAGTTCTTC. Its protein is CASSHLAGGNNEQFF.

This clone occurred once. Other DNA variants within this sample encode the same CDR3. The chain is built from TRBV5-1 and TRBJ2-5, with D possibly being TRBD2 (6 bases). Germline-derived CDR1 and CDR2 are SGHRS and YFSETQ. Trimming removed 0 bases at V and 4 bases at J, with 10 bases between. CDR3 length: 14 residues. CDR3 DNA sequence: TGCGCCAGCAGCTTGGAGGGTAGCGGAGAGACCCAGTACTTC. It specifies CASSLEGSGETQYF.

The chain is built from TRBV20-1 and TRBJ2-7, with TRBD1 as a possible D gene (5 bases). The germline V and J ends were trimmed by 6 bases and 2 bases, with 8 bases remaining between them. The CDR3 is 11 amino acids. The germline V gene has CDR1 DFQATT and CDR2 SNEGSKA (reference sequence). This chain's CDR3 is CSATTAYEQYF. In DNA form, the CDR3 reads TGCAGTGCAACGACAGCCTACGAGCAGTACTTC.

The CDR3 region has the DNA TGTGCCAGCAGAGAGACATCATACGAGCAGTACTTC. Amino acids: CASRETSYEQYF. The rearrangement joins TRBV2 to TRBJ2-5; D not certain. The tail of the sequence fits TRBJ2-7 better, so the J call may be wrong. The CDR3 runs 12 residues. The germline gives CDR1 SNHLY, CDR2 FYNNEI.

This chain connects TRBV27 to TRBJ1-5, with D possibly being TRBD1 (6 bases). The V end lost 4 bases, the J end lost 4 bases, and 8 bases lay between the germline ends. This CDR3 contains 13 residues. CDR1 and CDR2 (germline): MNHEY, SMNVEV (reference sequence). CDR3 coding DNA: TGTGCCAGCAGTTCTACAGGGAATCAGCCCCAGCATTTT. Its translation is CASSSTGNQPQHF.

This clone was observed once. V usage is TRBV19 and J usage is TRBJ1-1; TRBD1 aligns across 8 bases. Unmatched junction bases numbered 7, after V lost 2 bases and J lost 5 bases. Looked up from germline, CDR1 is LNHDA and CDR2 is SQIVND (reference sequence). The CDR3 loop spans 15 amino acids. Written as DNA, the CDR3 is TGTGCCAGTAGTATAAAGGACAGGGTCAGGACTGAAGCTTTCTTT. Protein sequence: CASSIKDRVRTEAFF.

CDR3 residues: CASSERNRHGTDNQPQHF. As DNA, the CDR3 is TGTGCCAGCAGTGAACGAAACCGGCACGGGACAGACAATCAGCCCCAGCATTTT. V and J are TRBV6-1 and TRBJ1-5, with 7 bases aligning to TRBD1. CDR3 size: 18 residues. V lost 2 bases and J lost 3; bases outside the gene matches: 13. Germline V lookup: CDR1 MNHNS, CDR2 SASEGT.

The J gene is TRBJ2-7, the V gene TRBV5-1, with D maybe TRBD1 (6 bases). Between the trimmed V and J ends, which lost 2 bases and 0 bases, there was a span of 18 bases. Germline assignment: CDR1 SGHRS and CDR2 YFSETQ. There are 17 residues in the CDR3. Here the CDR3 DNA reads TGCGCCAGCAGCTTACCCCCCAGGGGAAGTAGCTCCTACGAGCAGTACTTC. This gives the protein CASSLPPRGSSSYEQYF.

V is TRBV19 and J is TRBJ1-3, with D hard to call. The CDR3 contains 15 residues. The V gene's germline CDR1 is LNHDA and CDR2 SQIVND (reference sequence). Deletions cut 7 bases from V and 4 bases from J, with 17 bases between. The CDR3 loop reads CASTQNTRTGNTIYF. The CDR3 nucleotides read TGTGCCAGTACCCAAAATACACGAACCGGAAACACCATATATTTT.

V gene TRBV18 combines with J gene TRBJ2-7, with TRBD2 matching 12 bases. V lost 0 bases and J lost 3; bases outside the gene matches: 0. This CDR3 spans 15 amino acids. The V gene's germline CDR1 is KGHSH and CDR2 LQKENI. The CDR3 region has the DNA TGTGCCAGCTCACCACCGACTAGCGGGGGCTACGAGCAGTACTTC. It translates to CASSPPTSGGYEQYF.

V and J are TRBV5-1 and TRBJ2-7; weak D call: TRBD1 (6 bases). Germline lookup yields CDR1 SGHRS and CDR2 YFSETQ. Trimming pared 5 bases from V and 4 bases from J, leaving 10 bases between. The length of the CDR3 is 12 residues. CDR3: CASSTQGYEQYF. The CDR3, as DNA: TGCGCCAGCAGTACACAGGGATACGAGCAGTACTTC. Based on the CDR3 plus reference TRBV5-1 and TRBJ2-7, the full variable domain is KAGVTQTPRYLIKTRGQQVTLSCSPISGHRSVSWYQQTPGQGLQFLFEYFSETQRNKGNFPGRFSGRQFSNSRSEMNVSTLELGDSALYLCASSTQGYEQYFGPGTRLTVT.